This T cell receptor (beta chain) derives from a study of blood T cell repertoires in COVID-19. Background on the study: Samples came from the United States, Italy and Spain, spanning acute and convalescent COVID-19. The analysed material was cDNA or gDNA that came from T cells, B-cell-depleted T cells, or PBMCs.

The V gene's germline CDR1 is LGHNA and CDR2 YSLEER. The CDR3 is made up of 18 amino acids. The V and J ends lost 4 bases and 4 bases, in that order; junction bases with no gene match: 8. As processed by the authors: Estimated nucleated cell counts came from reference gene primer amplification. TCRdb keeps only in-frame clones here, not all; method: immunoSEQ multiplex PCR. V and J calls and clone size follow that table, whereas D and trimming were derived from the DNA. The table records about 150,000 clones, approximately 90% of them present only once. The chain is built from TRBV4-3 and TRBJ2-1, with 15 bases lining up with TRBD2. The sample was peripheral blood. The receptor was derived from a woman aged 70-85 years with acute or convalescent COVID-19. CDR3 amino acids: CASSRGLAGGPEYNEQFF. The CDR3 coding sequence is TGCGCCAGCAGCCGGGGACTAGCGGGGGGCCCTGAATACAATGAGCAGTTCTTC.